The 22 T cell receptor beta chains below come from one sample, sequenced in a study of blood T cell repertoires in COVID-19 (dated by TCRdb to between 2020 and 2021). Receptor amplification or capture employed the immunoSEQ multiplex PCR assay. Sourced from immuneACCESS, this table was stored by TCRdb with only in-frame sequences that have V and J called. A share of the clones is absent; for the studies checked, an unresolved V gene accounts for under half, and the remainder has no known explanation. Counted in this sample were 300,000 to 350,000 clones; 91% of them appeared once. Roughly 3% of the sample lies in the top ten. Sequencing was performed on peripheral blood. The receptor source for this set is a woman under 30 who had recovered from COVID-19.

The chain has TRBV2 and TRBJ2-7; D is ambiguous. Trimming removed 4 bases from V and 7 bases from J, with 11 bases in between. The CDR3 loop spans 12 amino acids. The germline CDR1 and CDR2 sequences are SNHLY and FYNNEI. Written as DNA, the CDR3 is TGTGCCAGCAGTGGCCAGGTGCATGAGCAGTACGTC. Protein product: CASSGQVHEQYV.

The chain uses TRBV5-1 and TRBJ1-5; 7 bases are a match to TRBD1. This CDR3 comprises 13 residues. V dropped 4 bases and J dropped 4; count of bases not matched to a gene: 2. Germline values: CDR1 SGHRS, CDR2 YFSETQ. The chain's CDR3 is CASSGGQNQPQHF. In DNA form, the CDR3 reads TGCGCCAGCAGCGGGGGACAGAATCAGCCCCAGCATTTT. Full variable domain (outside the CDR3, taken from reference TRBV5-1 and TRBJ1-5): KAGVTQTPRYLIKTRGQQVTLSCSPISGHRSVSWYQQTPGQGLQFLFEYFSETQRNKGNFPGRFSGRQFSNSRSEMNVSTLELGDSALYLCASSGGQNQPQHFGDGTRLSIL.

In regard to this clone: The sample carries other DNA sequences with the same CDR3. The chain recombines TRBV5-4 with TRBJ1-5; the D is unclear. V lost 0 bases and J 4 bases, leaving 5 bases between the germline ends. The CDR3 contains 13 residues. In germline, CDR1 is SGHNT, CDR2 YYREEE (reference sequence). CDR3 DNA: TGTGCCAGCAGCTTGGCAGGAAATCAGCCCCAGCATTTT. This translates into CASSLAGNQPQHF. Using reference TRBV5-4 and TRBJ1-5 for the parts outside the CDR3, the full variable domain is ETGVTQSPTHLIKTRGQQVTLRCSSQSGHNTVSWYQQALGQGPQFIFQYYREEENGRGNFPPRFSGLQFPNYSSELNVNALELDDSALYLCASSLAGNQPQHFGDGTRLSIL.

The CDR3 loop is CSVGLQGARAFF. In DNA form, the CDR3 reads TGCAGCGTTGGCCTACAGGGGGCAAGGGCTTTCTTT. The chain employs TRBV29-1 and TRBJ1-1; 9 bases are shared with TRBD1. V was clipped by 4 bases and J by 11 bases; unmatched bases: 8. Germline CDR1 reads SQVTM; CDR2 reads ANQGSEA. The CDR3 covers 12 residues.

This rearrangement joins TRBV9 to TRBJ1-1, with D uncertain. The germline V gene encodes CDR1 SGDLS and CDR2 YYNGEE. The length of the CDR3 is 14 residues. V lost 4 bases and J lost 1, with 11 bases in between. CDR3 in DNA: TGTGCCAGCAGCCCCGCCGATAGGAACACTGAAGCTTTCTTT. It codes for CASSPADRNTEAFF.

This clone was recorded a few times. J is TRBJ1-5 and V is TRBV19, with a weak D call TRBD1 (5 bases). V was clipped by 7 bases and J by 2 bases, with 15 bases between them. The V gene's germline CDR1 is LNHDA and CDR2 SQIVND (reference sequence). This CDR3 spans 15 amino acids. The CDR3 reads CASMPPWGGNQPQHF. The CDR3 region has the DNA TGTGCCAGTATGCCTCCATGGGGGGGCAATCAGCCCCAGCATTTT.

The chain uses TRBV24-1 and TRBJ2-1; 8 bases map to TRBD2. The germline V gene has CDR1 KGHDR and CDR2 SFDVKD. V lost 4 bases and J lost 1; bases outside the gene matches: 5. CDR3 size: 16 residues. The CDR3 region is CATSEDSGKSYNEQFF. The CDR3 bases are TGTGCCACCAGTGAGGATAGCGGGAAGTCCTACAATGAGCAGTTCTTC.

This clone was detected a few times. The genes are TRBV19 and TRBJ1-5; unclear D gene. The CDR3 is made up of 12 amino acids. V was clipped by 5 bases and J by 6 bases, with 8 bases between them. Germline CDR1 and CDR2: LNHDA and SQIVND (reference sequence). CDR3 DNA: TGTGCCAGTAGTGAGGTGGGTCAGCCCCAGCATTTT. Translating gives CASSEVGQPQHF.

The chain employs TRBV2 and TRBJ2-3, with a tentative D call TRBD2 (6 bases). This CDR3 has 16 amino acids. The germline CDR1 and CDR2 sequences are SNHLY and FYNNEI. Between the trimmed V and J ends, which lost 3 bases and 5 bases, there was a span of 18 bases. In DNA form, the CDR3 reads TGTGCCAGCAGTGATGAGCGGGCGTGGGCGGGAGATACGCAGTATTTT. Protein product: CASSDERAWAGDTQYF.

The chain has TRBV5-1 and TRBJ2-5; TRBD2 matches 15 bases. V was pared by 3 bases and J by 1 base, with 7 bases of the junction left unmatched. The CDR3 length is 18 residues. Germline V CDR1 and CDR2: SGHRS, YFSETQ. This CDR3 is CASSSGLAGGPGQETQYF. In DNA, the CDR3 is TGCGCCAGCAGCTCCGGACTAGCGGGAGGGCCGGGCCAAGAGACCCAGTACTTC.

V usage is TRBV11-2 and J usage is TRBJ2-5, with a possible D match to TRBD2 (5 bases). This CDR3 has 12 amino acids. The germline gives CDR1 SGHAT, CDR2 FQNNGV. V lost 4 bases and J 4 bases, leaving 7 bases between the germline ends. For the CDR3, the DNA is TGTGCCAGCAGCTCTGGAGGAGAGACCCAGTACTTC. This sequence encodes CASSSGGETQYF.

This sequence joins TRBV15 and TRBJ1-4; the D gene is possibly TRBD1 (6 bases). Per germline, CDR1 LNHNV and CDR2 YYDKDF (reference sequence). Trimming removed 2 bases at V and 5 bases at J, with 21 bases between. This CDR3 region has 18 residues. Here the CDR3 DNA reads TGTGCCACCAGCAGAACCCCCTTTTTGGGGGCCGGGAATGAAAAACTGTTTTTT. As protein: CATSRTPFLGAGNEKLFF.

The gene calls are TRBV6-5 and TRBJ1-6, with TRBD1 identical over 8 bases. Germline CDR1 MNHEY, CDR2 SVGAGI. This CDR3 has 14 residues. The V and J ends lost 8 bases and 7 bases, in that order; junction bases with no gene match: 7. CDR3 region: CASRRTGWNSPLHF. CDR3 DNA: TGTGCCAGCCGGCGGACAGGGTGGAATTCACCCCTCCACTTT.

This clone was seen a handful of times. The chain combines TRBV6-5 with TRBJ1-5; 8 positions match TRBD1. The CDR3 has 15 residues. Germline V gene lookup returns CDR1 MNHEY and CDR2 SVGAGI. V dropped 4 bases and J dropped 4; count of bases not matched to a gene: 6. DNA of the CDR3: TGTGCCAGCAGTTTCGGACAGGGAAGGAATCAGCCCCAGCATTTT. Translation: CASSFGQGRNQPQHF.

This chain joins TRBV6-2 or TRBV6-3 and TRBJ2-2, with 7 positions matching TRBD2. With V trimmed by 2 bases and J by 3 bases, 12 bases remained unmatched. Germline V lookup: CDR1 MNHEY, CDR2 SVGEGT. CDR3 length equals 18 residues. CDR3: CASSYAGREGKDTGELFF. As DNA, the CDR3 is TGTGCCAGCAGTTACGCCGGCAGGGAGGGGAAGGACACCGGGGAGCTGTTTTTT.

The sample holds one count of this clone. V usage is TRBV19 and J usage is TRBJ2-3, with D possibly matching TRBD2 (6 bases). Trimming took off 5 bases at V and 2 bases at J, with 20 bases between the two ends. The CDR3 length is 17 residues. Germline V gene sequence: CDR1 LNHDA, CDR2 SQIVND (reference sequence). The CDR3 here is CASSPGRGGIYTDTQYF. The CDR3 DNA reads TGTGCCAGTAGTCCCGGTCGAGGCGGGATCTACACAGATACGCAGTATTTT. The variable domain in full, completed from reference TRBV19 and TRBJ2-3, reads DGGITQSPKYLFRKEGQNVTLSCEQNLNHDAMYWYRQDPGQGLRLIYYSQIVNDFQKGDIAEGYSVSREKKESFPLTVTSAQKNPTAFYLCASSPGRGGIYTDTQYFGPGTRLTVL.

The CDR3 DNA is TGCGCCAGCAGCCAAGAGCGATCTACCTCATACAATGAGCAGTTCTTC. Translation: CASSQERSTSYNEQFF. The chain has TRBV4-1 and TRBJ2-1; no clear D gene. Trimming left V 0 bases short and J 4 bases short, with 13 bases between. The CDR3 is made up of 16 amino acids. Germline CDR1 and CDR2: MGHRA and YSYEKL.

V and J are TRBV7-9 and TRBJ1-3; unclear D gene. V lost 6 bases to trimming and J lost 6 bases, with 15 bases between them. Looked up from germline, CDR1 is SEHNR and CDR2 is FQNEAQ (reference sequence). The CDR3 runs to 14 residues. CDR3 sequence: CASRRHGESNTIYF. In DNA form, the CDR3 reads TGTGCCAGCAGGCGTCACGGGGAATCAAACACCATATATTTT.

This rearrangement joins TRBV29-1 to TRBJ2-5; D is unresolved. Germline V gene lookup returns CDR1 SQVTM and CDR2 ANQGSEA. Deletions cut 2 bases from V and 5 bases from J, with 9 bases between. The CDR3 extends over 12 amino acids. The CDR3 DNA is TGCAGCGTTGAACAGGCCGGCGAGACCCAGTACTTC. Amino acid sequence: CSVEQAGETQYF.

Details on this clone: The missing conserved phenylalanine or tryptophan at the end of this CDR3 makes a read error likely. Because the CDR3's place on the DNA is in doubt, the DNA is left out and the CDR3 is given as listed by TCRdb. The chain recombines TRBV3-1 (or the pseudogene TRBV3-2) with TRBJ2-2; the D segment call TRBD2 is taken from the table without a DNA check. The CDR3 extends over 11 residues, inclusive of both ends. Germline CDR1 reads LGHDT; CDR2 reads YNNKEL (reference sequence). This CDR3 reads CASSQDFVNFL.

This clone was counted between two and nine times. V usage is TRBV14 and J usage is TRBJ2-2, with TRBD2 matching 7 bases. Germline CDR1 SGHDN, CDR2 FVKESK. The CDR3 is made up of 17 amino acids. V shed 4 bases and J 1 base; nucleotides not matched to a gene: 9. The CDR3 protein is CASSPALGRGNTGELFF. The DNA of the CDR3 is TGTGCCAGCAGCCCCGCGCTGGGGAGGGGGAACACCGGGGAGCTGTTTTTT.

The V call is TRBV4-3, the J call TRBJ2-1; D remains unclear. CDR1 LGHNA and CDR2 YSLEER come from the germline V gene. The CDR3 is 14 residues long. With 0 bases removed from V and 1 base from J, the gap between germline ends came to 4 bases. The DNA for the CDR3 is TGCGCCAGCAGCCAAGAACAGTCCTACAATGAGCAGTTCTTC. Translated, it gives CASSQEQSYNEQFF.